This T cell receptor beta chain was recovered during a study of T-cell reconstitution after alpha-beta-depleted transplantation in children. Study observations and caveats: After transplant, at about two months, alpha-beta T cells were reportedly derived from several hundred expanded graft clones. Diversity of TCRbeta at day 60 was high in some patients, arising from surviving recipient T cells and thymic progenitors. By one year post-transplant, T-cell counts and diversity largely arose from T cells that were newly produced.

Molecular barcoding with unique molecular identifiers was used for the TCRbeta library. TCRdb reprocessed the PCR reads with MiXCR, giving one entry per CDR3 protein. Of about 980,000 distinct CDR3 sequences in the sample, about 29% were seen once. The CDR3 runs 14 residues. V lost 4 bases, J lost 10 bases, and 18 bases lay in between. The germline V gene has CDR1 SGHRS and CDR2 YFSETQ. Note on this clonotype: Its antigen is as yet unknown.

The starting material was PBMCs, mostly from graft donor cells, obtained 360 days after TCRalphabeta/CD19-depleted stem cell transplant. The receptor was isolated from a boy under two years old who had a stem cell transplant for SCID, so the T cells may come from the graft donor. V is TRBV5-1 and J is TRBJ2-1, with D perhaps TRBD2 (6 bases). CDR3 protein: CASSLGTPPGEQFF. As DNA, the CDR3 is TGCGCCAGCAGCCTCGGGACTCCGCCCGGGGAGCAGTTCTTC. Complete variable domain (other parts from reference TRBV5-1 and TRBJ2-1): KAGVTQTPRYLIKTRGQQVTLSCSPISGHRSVSWYQQTPGQGLQFLFEYFSETQRNKGNFPGRFSGRQFSNSRSEMNVSTLELGDSALYLCASSLGTPPGEQFFGPGTRLTVL.